The clone carrying this T cell receptor beta chain was picked up a small number of times. Antigen specificity is unknown. The data were taken from a study of T cells after yellow fever vaccination. In TCRdb, the 5' RACE reads were re-called with MiXCR into one record per CDR3 protein. Of 500,000 to 650,000 distinct CDR3 sequences in the sample, 9% to 15% are singletons; the top ten hold about 16%. Broader study findings: Most primary-vaccination clones recurred post-booster (roughly 96% CD4, 85% to 90% CD8). High-abundance clonotypes from the bulk population could contaminate FACS-sorted repertoires. The CD4 compartment and the CD8 compartment contained a small share of clonotypes in common. Peaking faster, on day 5 versus 15, the secondary response was nonetheless weaker.

V shed 5 bases and J 8 bases; nucleotides not matched to a gene: 8. The CDR3 is made up of 15 amino acids. Germline-derived CDR1 and CDR2 are SGHTA and FQGNSA. The TCR was taken from a man aged 30 to 39 who received the YFV17D yellow fever vaccine. The source was PBMCs, collected on the day of the yellow fever booster vaccination. This chain connects TRBV7-2 to TRBJ2-1; 11 bases match TRBD2. CDR3 DNA: TGTGCCAGCAGCCTCAATAGCGGGAGGGCCCATGAGCAGTTCTTC. It specifies CASSLNSGRAHEQFF.